One and the same sample provided the 20 T cell receptor beta chains below, sequenced in a study of blood T cell repertoires in COVID-19. Clones were sequenced by immunoSEQ multiplex PCR, and TCRdb holds only the in-frame ones, with some missing. Of approximately 62,000 clones listed, 85% to 90% were seen once; the top ten hold around 7.7%. The sample consisted of peripheral blood. Source of these receptors: a human donor with active COVID-19. The donor label of this sample is uncertain.

This chain uses TRBV9 with TRBJ1-4; 7 bases are shared with TRBD1. The CDR3 consists of 15 residues. Germline lookup yields CDR1 SGDLS and CDR2 YYNGEE. Germline trimming cut 2 bases from V and 6 bases from J; bases unmatched to any gene: 7. CDR3 DNA sequence: TGTGCCAGCAGCGTCTCCGGGACAGTTGATGAAAAACTGTTTTTT. Encoded protein: CASSVSGTVDEKLFF.

The V call is TRBV6-2 or TRBV6-3, the J call TRBJ2-7, with D unresolved. There are 12 residues in the CDR3. The germline V gene encodes CDR1 MNHEY and CDR2 SVGEGT. The ends were cut back, 5 bases at V and 1 base at J, with 6 bases in the middle. CDR3 nucleotides: TGTGCCAGCAGTCCCCCGTCCTACGAGCAGTACTTC. Its translation: CASSPPSYEQYF.

The chain uses TRBV5-4 and TRBJ1-5, with 8 bases matching TRBD1. The ends lost 0 bases at V and 7 bases at J; junction bases unmatched: 6. This CDR3 has 15 residues. Germline-derived CDR1 and CDR2 are SGHNT and YYREEE (reference sequence). The CDR3 is CASSLGTGKQQPQHF. The CDR3 region has the DNA TGTGCCAGCAGCTTGGGGACAGGGAAGCAACAGCCCCAGCATTTT.

Only one count was recorded for this clone. The chain employs TRBV9 and TRBJ1-2; 7 bases fit TRBD1. V gave up 3 bases and J gave up 5 bases; unmatched junction bases: 7. CDR1 and CDR2 (germline): SGDLS, YYNGEE. The CDR3 totals 14 residues. In DNA form, the CDR3 reads TGTGCCAGCAGCGGACAGGGATTTCGTTATGGCTACACCTTC. Its protein product is CASSGQGFRYGYTF.

This sequence joins TRBV30 and TRBJ1-1; D gene uncertain. This CDR3 is 14 amino acids long. V dropped 0 bases and J dropped 6 bases, with 14 bases sitting between them. Germline V gene lookup returns CDR1 GTSNPN and CDR2 SVGIG (reference sequence). The CDR3 coding sequence is TGTGCCTGGAGTGTACTACCGGTAAAGGCTGAAGCTTTCTTT. Its protein is CAWSVLPVKAEAFF.

This rearrangement joins TRBV19 to TRBJ2-1, with 12 bases matching TRBD2. The V gene end was trimmed by 6 bases and the J gene end by 3 bases; junction bases not matched to a gene: 6. This CDR3 is 16 amino acids long. CDR1 and CDR2 from the germline V gene are LNHDA and SQIVND (reference sequence). The CDR3 DNA is TGTGCCAGTAGCGGACTAGCGGGACCCCGCTACAATGAGCAGTTCTTC. Translating gives CASSGLAGPRYNEQFF.

The chain has TRBV6-5 and TRBJ2-2; D possibly corresponds to TRBD1 (5 bases). Germline CDR1 is MNHEY and CDR2 is SVGAGI. The CDR3 spans 15 residues. The ends were cut back, 2 bases at V and 10 bases at J, with 17 bases in the middle. CDR3 bases: TGTGCCAGCAGTTACGGGGCCTTTCAAGAGACGGAGCTGTTTTTT. Translation gives CASSYGAFQETELFF.

V usage is TRBV5-1 and J usage is TRBJ2-1, with 11 bases fitting TRBD2. The junction had 13 bases not matched to a gene; V was cut back by 4 bases and J by 10 bases. This CDR3 contains 16 residues. The germline V gene has CDR1 SGHRS and CDR2 YFSETQ. The chain's CDR3 is CASSPGALAGVEEQFF. The CDR3 DNA follows: TGCGCCAGCAGCCCCGGCGCACTAGCGGGAGTAGAGGAGCAGTTCTTC.

The chain's CDR3 is CASSRTPPGHPNYGYTF. CDR3 nucleotides: TGTGCCAGCAGTCGTACCCCTCCGGGACACCCGAATTATGGCTACACCTTC. The chain joins TRBV6-6 to TRBJ1-2, with a possible D match to TRBD1 (6 bases). The V gene lost 5 bases and the J gene lost 5 bases, with 24 bases spanning the gap. Germline lookup yields CDR1 MNHNY and CDR2 SVGAGI (reference sequence). This CDR3 region has 17 residues.

The chain carries TRBV9 and TRBJ1-1; a weak D match, TRBD1 (6 bases). Trimming cost V 0 bases and J 3 bases, with 9 bases left between them. CDR3 size: 14 residues. CDR1 SGDLS and CDR2 YYNGEE come from the germline V gene. As DNA, the CDR3 is TGTGCCAGCAGCGTAGGCAACAGGGACACTGAAGCTTTCTTT. Its protein is CASSVGNRDTEAFF.

The chain combines TRBV10-3 with TRBJ2-1; D is possibly TRBD2 (5 bases). Looked up from germline, CDR1 is ENHRY and CDR2 is SYGVKD. The V end was cut by 0 bases, the J end by 8 bases, with 11 bases between. The CDR3 loop spans 14 amino acids. CDR3 protein: CAISESAEGDEQFF. CDR3 coding DNA: TGTGCCATCAGTGAGTCAGCGGAAGGCGATGAGCAGTTCTTC.

This chain uses TRBV30 with TRBJ2-3; TRBD2 aligns across 13 bases. In germline, CDR1 is GTSNPN, CDR2 SVGIG (reference sequence). This CDR3 spans 15 amino acids. The junction had 6 bases not matched to a gene; V was cut back by 2 bases and J by 7 bases. The CDR3 loop reads CAWSRLAGGLHTQYF. The CDR3 coding sequence is TGTGCCTGGAGTCGACTAGCGGGGGGATTACATACGCAGTATTTT.

The V call is TRBV2, the J call TRBJ2-3; D gene ambiguous. Germline CDR1 reads SNHLY; CDR2 reads FYNNEI. This CDR3 has 14 amino acids. V lost 4 bases, J lost 3 bases, and 11 bases lay in between. This CDR3 is CASSVWQWTDTQYF. CDR3 nucleotides: TGTGCCAGCAGTGTGTGGCAATGGACAGATACGCAGTATTTT.

V usage is TRBV7-2 and J usage is TRBJ2-1; 11 bases fit TRBD2. The CDR3 is made up of 15 amino acids. J gave up 12 bases and V 5 bases, and 12 bases lay outside the gene matches. The germline CDR1 and CDR2 sequences are SGHTA and FQGNSA. In DNA form, the CDR3 reads TGTGCCAGCAGCCCCGAGCTAGCGGGGGGCGGGGGGCAGTTCTTC. Protein product: CASSPELAGGGGQFF.

This clone appeared a single time. The J gene is TRBJ2-3, the V gene TRBV7-3; possible D gene TRBD1, 6 bases. Germline V lookup: CDR1 SGHTA, CDR2 FQGTGA. There are 15 residues in the CDR3. V dropped 0 bases and J dropped 2 bases, with 9 bases sitting between them. For the CDR3, the DNA is TGTGCCAGCAGCTTAACTGGACAGCCCACAGATACGCAGTATTTT. It translates to CASSLTGQPTDTQYF.

The chain recombines TRBV9 with TRBJ2-2, with TRBD1 matching over 7 bases. The J segment lost 6 bases and the V segment lost 0 bases, leaving 5 bases of the junction unmatched. Germline loops: CDR1 SGDLS, CDR2 YYNGEE. The CDR3 length is 15 residues. CDR3 sequence (DNA): TGTGCCAGCAGCGTAGCCGGCGACAGGGCCGGGGAGCTGTTTTTT. Translated: CASSVAGDRAGELFF.

The rearrangement links TRBV10-2 to TRBJ1-4; no definite D call. Germline assignment: CDR1 WSHSY and CDR2 SAAADI. Deletions cut 0 bases from V and 7 bases from J, with 3 bases between. This CDR3 has 12 amino acids. The CDR3, as DNA: TGCGCCAGCAGTGAGTCACTTGAAAAACTGTTTTTT. This gives the protein CASSESLEKLFF.

The rearrangement uses TRBV6-5 and TRBJ1-1; 7 nucleotides agree with TRBD1. Trimming cost V 2 bases and J 7 bases; bases outside gene matches: 7. CDR1 and CDR2 from the germline V gene are MNHEY and SVGAGI. The CDR3 is 14 residues long. CDR3 in DNA: TGTGCCAGCAGTTACGTAGGGGGCGAAGATGAAGCTTTCTTT. Translating it yields CASSYVGGEDEAFF.

V gene TRBV10-3 combines with J gene TRBJ2-2; tentatively, D is TRBD1 (5 bases). The V end was cut by 5 bases, the J end by 4 bases, with 20 bases between. The length of the CDR3 is 17 residues. Germline lookup yields CDR1 ENHRY and CDR2 SYGVKD. The CDR3 region has the DNA TGTGCCATCAGTCCCCGAACAGTGGGGCAAAGCACCGGGGAGCTGTTTTTT. This codes for CAISPRTVGQSTGELFF.

The rearrangement links TRBV5-8 to TRBJ2-4; a weak D match, TRBD2 (5 bases). Between the trimmed V and J ends, which lost 4 bases and 3 bases, there was a span of 17 bases. CDR3 length equals 16 residues. CDR1 is SGHTS and CDR2 is YDEGEE in the germline V gene. The CDR3 DNA follows: TGTGCCAGCAGCGAGGGTGGGAGTTGGGGCAAAAACATTCAGTACTTC. It yields the protein CASSEGGSWGKNIQYF.